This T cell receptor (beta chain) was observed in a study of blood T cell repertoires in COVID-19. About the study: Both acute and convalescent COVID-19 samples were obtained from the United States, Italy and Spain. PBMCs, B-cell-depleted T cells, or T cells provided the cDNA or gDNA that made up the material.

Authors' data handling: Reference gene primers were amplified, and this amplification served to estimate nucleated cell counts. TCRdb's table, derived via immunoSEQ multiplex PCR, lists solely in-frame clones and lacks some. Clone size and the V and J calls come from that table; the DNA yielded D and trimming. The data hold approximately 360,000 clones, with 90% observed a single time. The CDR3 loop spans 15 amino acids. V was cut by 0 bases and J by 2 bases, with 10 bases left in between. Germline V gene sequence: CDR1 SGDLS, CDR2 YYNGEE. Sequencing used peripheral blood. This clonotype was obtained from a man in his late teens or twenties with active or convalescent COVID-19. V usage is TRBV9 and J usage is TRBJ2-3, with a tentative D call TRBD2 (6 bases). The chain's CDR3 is CASSVGGGATDTQYF. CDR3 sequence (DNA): TGTGCCAGCAGCGTAGGCGGCGGGGCCACAGATACGCAGTATTTT.